Following are 6 T cell receptor beta chains from one sample sequenced in a study of neurological immune-mediated disorders. From the 5' RACE reads, TCRdb called clonotypes with MiXCR, one entry per CDR3 protein. Of 65,000 to 90,000 distinct CDR3 sequences listed, roughly 3.1% are singletons. Sequencing was performed on PBMCs. The receptors were gathered from a woman between 50 and 59 years old with multiple sclerosis.

This clonotype has ten or more counts. V gene TRBV5-1 combines with J gene TRBJ2-3; D not resolved. V lost 2 bases and J lost 2, with 9 bases in between. There are 14 residues in the CDR3. CDR1 is SGHRS and CDR2 is YFSETQ in the germline V gene. CDR3 protein: CASSFERATDTQYF. The CDR3 DNA sequence: TGCGCCAGCAGCTTCGAACGAGCCACAGATACGCAGTATTTT.

This clonotype showed up many times. The gene calls are TRBV7-8 and TRBJ2-1; TRBD2 agrees at 7 bases. Per the germline V gene, CDR1 is SGHVS and CDR2 is FQNEAQ. V dropped 7 bases and J dropped 9; count of bases not matched to a gene: 12. This CDR3 contains 14 residues. The CDR3 loop reads CASTQAGRVGEQFF. The DNA for the CDR3 is TGTGCCAGCACCCAAGCAGGGAGGGTGGGTGAGCAGTTCTTC.

This clonotype was seen ten or more times. J is TRBJ2-5 and V is TRBV27; maybe TRBD1 (5 bases). Germline-derived CDR1 and CDR2 are MNHEY and SMNVEV (reference sequence). The length of the CDR3 is 13 residues. Trimming removed 5 bases from V and 3 bases from J, with 10 bases in between. CDR3 DNA sequence: TGTGCCAGCAGTGTTAGGGGTAAAGAGACCCAGTACTTC. As protein: CASSVRGKETQYF.

This clonotype was seen many times. J is TRBJ2-3 and V is TRBV29-1; D remains ambiguous. Germline V gives CDR1 SQVTM, CDR2 ANQGSEA. The V and J ends lost 7 bases and 5 bases respectively, with 13 bases between them. This CDR3 has 12 amino acids. The CDR3 sequence is CSAARPGDTQYF. Here the CDR3 DNA reads TGCAGCGCAGCCCGCCCCGGAGATACGCAGTATTTT.

Ten or more counts support this clonotype. V and J are TRBV6-6 and TRBJ2-7, with 7 bases lining up with TRBD2. V lost 1 base and J lost 6; bases outside the gene matches: 9. Germline lookup yields CDR1 MNHNY and CDR2 SVGAGI (reference sequence). There are 15 residues in the CDR3. CDR3 sequence reads: CASSYFGGGPVEQYF. As DNA, the CDR3 is TGTGCCAGCAGTTACTTTGGGGGAGGGCCGGTCGAGCAGTACTTC.

This clonotype was seen repeatedly, ten times or more. V and J are TRBV7-9 and TRBJ2-7, with D possibly being TRBD2 (6 bases). CDR1 and CDR2 (germline): SEHNR, FQNEAQ (reference sequence). This CDR3 is 14 amino acids long. Trimming removed 5 bases from V and 5 bases from J, with 16 bases in between. This CDR3 is CASSRRGVGDEQYF. Here the CDR3 DNA reads TGTGCCAGCAGCCGTCGCGGGGTCGGCGACGAGCAGTACTTC.